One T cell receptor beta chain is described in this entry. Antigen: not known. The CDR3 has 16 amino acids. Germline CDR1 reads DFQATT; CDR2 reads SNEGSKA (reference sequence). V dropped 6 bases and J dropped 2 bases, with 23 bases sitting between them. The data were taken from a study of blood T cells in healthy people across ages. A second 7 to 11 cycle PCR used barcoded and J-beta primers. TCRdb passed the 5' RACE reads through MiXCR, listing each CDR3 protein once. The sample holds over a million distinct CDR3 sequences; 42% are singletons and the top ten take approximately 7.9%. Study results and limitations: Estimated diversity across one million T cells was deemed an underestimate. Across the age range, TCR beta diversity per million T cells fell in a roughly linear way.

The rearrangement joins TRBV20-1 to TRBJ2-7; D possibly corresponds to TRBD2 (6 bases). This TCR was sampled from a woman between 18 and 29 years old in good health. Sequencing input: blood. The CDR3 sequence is CSARDAESGIAYEQYF. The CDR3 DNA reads TGCAGTGCGCGGGACGCAGAGTCGGGCATCGCCTACGAGCAGTACTTC.